The next 10 T cell receptor beta chains were all read from a single sample in a study of blood T cell repertoires in COVID-19. Sequenced by immunoSEQ multiplex PCR; TCRdb stores in-frame clones only, minus some. The data show fewer than 300,000 clones, under 90% seen once. Sequenced material: peripheral blood. Receptors were obtained from a woman aged 18-35 years with acute or convalescent COVID-19.

This clone was counted between two and nine times. The chain joins TRBV19 to TRBJ1-4; D unclear. V lost 5 bases and J 6 bases, leaving 10 bases between the germline ends. Germline CDR1 reads LNHDA; CDR2 reads SQIVND (reference sequence). The CDR3 totals 13 residues. CDR3 in amino acids: CASSYREDEKLFF. The CDR3 DNA follows: TGTGCCAGTAGTTACCGGGAGGATGAAAAACTGTTTTTT.

The chain is built from TRBV6-5 and TRBJ1-2; TRBD1 is a possible D gene (6 bases). Trimming pared 5 bases from V and 1 base from J, leaving 8 bases between. The CDR3 runs 13 residues. The V gene's germline CDR1 is MNHEY and CDR2 SVGAGI. CDR3 DNA sequence: TGTGCCAGCAGTAGGGGGATTAACTATGGCTACACCTTC. Protein product: CASSRGINYGYTF.

The J gene is TRBJ2-2, the V gene TRBV9; 7 positions agree with TRBD2. Per the germline V gene, CDR1 is SGDLS and CDR2 is YYNGEE. The trim removed 4 bases at V and 4 bases at J, leaving 10 bases unmatched. The CDR3 runs to 16 residues. CDR3 sequence (DNA): TGTGCCAGCAGCACCCGCCTGGGAGGGTTCACCGGGGAGCTGTTTTTT. Protein sequence: CASSTRLGGFTGELFF.

This clone appeared once. V is TRBV5-6 and J is TRBJ1-2, with a weak D call TRBD1 (6 bases). In germline, CDR1 is SGHDT, CDR2 YYEEEE. Trimming removed 0 bases from V and 4 bases from J, with 13 bases in between. The length of the CDR3 is 15 residues. This CDR3 reads CASSLGMGDTYGYTF. DNA for the CDR3: TGTGCCAGCAGCTTGGGGATGGGGGACACCTATGGCTACACCTTC.

The chain is built from TRBV3-1 (or the pseudogene TRBV3-2) and TRBJ2-3; tentative D call: TRBD2 (5 bases). The CDR3 extends over 14 amino acids. Between the trimmed V and J ends, which lost 1 base and 4 bases, there was a span of 9 bases. Germline V gives CDR1 LGHDT, CDR2 YNNKEL (reference sequence). CDR3 nucleotide sequence: TGTGCCAGCAGCCAAGTGGCCGGGGCAGATACGCAGTATTTT. Protein sequence: CASSQVAGADTQYF.

The DNA of the CDR3 is TGTGCCAGCTCCCAAGACAGCTATGGCTACACCTTC. This translates into CASSQDSYGYTF. V usage is TRBV28 and J usage is TRBJ1-2; the D gene is possibly TRBD1 (5 bases). The CDR3 contains 12 residues. Germline CDR1 MDHEN, CDR2 SYDVKM. Between the trimmed V and J ends, which lost 8 bases and 4 bases, there was a span of 11 bases.

The chain recombines TRBV9 with TRBJ2-1, with 8 bases matching TRBD1. V lost 0 bases to trimming and J lost 4 bases; unmatched junction nucleotides: 6. The germline CDR1 and CDR2 sequences are SGDLS and YYNGEE. This CDR3 is built from 16 residues. CDR3 nucleotide sequence: TGTGCCAGCAGCGTAGAAGGGACAGGAGCTTACAATGAGCAGTTCTTC. Translating it yields CASSVEGTGAYNEQFF. Full variable domain (remainder filled in from reference TRBV9 and TRBJ2-1): DSGVTQTPKHLITATGQRVTLRCSPRSGDLSVYWYQQSLDQGLQFLIQYYNGEERAKGNILERFSAQQFPDLHSELNLSSLELGDSALYFCASSVEGTGAYNEQFFGPGTRLTVL.

The chain employs TRBV27 and TRBJ2-7; TRBD2 matches 7 bases. Unmatched junction bases numbered 5, after V lost 3 bases and J lost 3 bases. The CDR3 loop spans 14 amino acids. Germline-derived CDR1 and CDR2 are MNHEY and SMNVEV (reference sequence). CDR3 protein: CASSFASGFYEQYF. The CDR3 region has the DNA TGTGCCAGCAGTTTTGCTAGCGGATTCTACGAGCAGTACTTC.

The chain has TRBV21-1 and TRBJ1-5; the D call in the table, TRBD1, was not verified against the DNA. TRBV21-1 is tagged as a pseudogene. This CDR3 is 17 amino acids long. The CDR3 protein is CARSRQGTFLCNQPQHF. Here the CDR3 DNA reads TGTGCCAGAAGTCGACAGGGCACTTTCCTTTGCAATCAGCCCCAGCATTTT.

The gene calls are TRBV30 and TRBJ2-7; 9 bases fit TRBD2. Germline assignment: CDR1 GTSNPN and CDR2 SVGIG (reference sequence). Trimming took 7 bases from V and 1 from J; bases not matched to a gene: 5. This CDR3 has 13 amino acids. CDR3: CAFSGGFSYEQYF. CDR3 DNA sequence: TGTGCCTTCAGCGGGGGGTTTTCCTACGAGCAGTACTTC.